This TCR beta chain was recovered during a study of cytomegalovirus exposure and HLA in healthy donors. Study-level background: Membership in the Caucasian-associated ancestry cluster was found for 81% of nearly 400 genotyped donors. Findings of the study overall: A highly shared variant cluster was judged a likely technical artifact.

PCR used 60 Vbeta primers and 13 Jbeta primers. The data were produced by immunoSEQ multiplex PCR, yet TCRdb's version contains in-frame clones alone and is incomplete. The table shows approximately 190,000 clones, with 85% to 90% occurring only once. Trimming removed 3 bases at V and 3 bases at J, with 6 bases between. CDR1 and CDR2 from the germline V gene are SGHNT and YENEEA. This CDR3 is 12 amino acids long. Details on this clone: Its target is not known.

The chain couples TRBV11-3 to TRBJ2-7, with a weak D call TRBD2 (5 bases). The source material was PBMCs. The sequence derives from a young man in good health and CMV-seronegative. CDR3 nucleotides: TGTGCCAGCAGCTTGGGAGACTACGAGCAGTACTTC. The encoded protein is CASSLGDYEQYF.